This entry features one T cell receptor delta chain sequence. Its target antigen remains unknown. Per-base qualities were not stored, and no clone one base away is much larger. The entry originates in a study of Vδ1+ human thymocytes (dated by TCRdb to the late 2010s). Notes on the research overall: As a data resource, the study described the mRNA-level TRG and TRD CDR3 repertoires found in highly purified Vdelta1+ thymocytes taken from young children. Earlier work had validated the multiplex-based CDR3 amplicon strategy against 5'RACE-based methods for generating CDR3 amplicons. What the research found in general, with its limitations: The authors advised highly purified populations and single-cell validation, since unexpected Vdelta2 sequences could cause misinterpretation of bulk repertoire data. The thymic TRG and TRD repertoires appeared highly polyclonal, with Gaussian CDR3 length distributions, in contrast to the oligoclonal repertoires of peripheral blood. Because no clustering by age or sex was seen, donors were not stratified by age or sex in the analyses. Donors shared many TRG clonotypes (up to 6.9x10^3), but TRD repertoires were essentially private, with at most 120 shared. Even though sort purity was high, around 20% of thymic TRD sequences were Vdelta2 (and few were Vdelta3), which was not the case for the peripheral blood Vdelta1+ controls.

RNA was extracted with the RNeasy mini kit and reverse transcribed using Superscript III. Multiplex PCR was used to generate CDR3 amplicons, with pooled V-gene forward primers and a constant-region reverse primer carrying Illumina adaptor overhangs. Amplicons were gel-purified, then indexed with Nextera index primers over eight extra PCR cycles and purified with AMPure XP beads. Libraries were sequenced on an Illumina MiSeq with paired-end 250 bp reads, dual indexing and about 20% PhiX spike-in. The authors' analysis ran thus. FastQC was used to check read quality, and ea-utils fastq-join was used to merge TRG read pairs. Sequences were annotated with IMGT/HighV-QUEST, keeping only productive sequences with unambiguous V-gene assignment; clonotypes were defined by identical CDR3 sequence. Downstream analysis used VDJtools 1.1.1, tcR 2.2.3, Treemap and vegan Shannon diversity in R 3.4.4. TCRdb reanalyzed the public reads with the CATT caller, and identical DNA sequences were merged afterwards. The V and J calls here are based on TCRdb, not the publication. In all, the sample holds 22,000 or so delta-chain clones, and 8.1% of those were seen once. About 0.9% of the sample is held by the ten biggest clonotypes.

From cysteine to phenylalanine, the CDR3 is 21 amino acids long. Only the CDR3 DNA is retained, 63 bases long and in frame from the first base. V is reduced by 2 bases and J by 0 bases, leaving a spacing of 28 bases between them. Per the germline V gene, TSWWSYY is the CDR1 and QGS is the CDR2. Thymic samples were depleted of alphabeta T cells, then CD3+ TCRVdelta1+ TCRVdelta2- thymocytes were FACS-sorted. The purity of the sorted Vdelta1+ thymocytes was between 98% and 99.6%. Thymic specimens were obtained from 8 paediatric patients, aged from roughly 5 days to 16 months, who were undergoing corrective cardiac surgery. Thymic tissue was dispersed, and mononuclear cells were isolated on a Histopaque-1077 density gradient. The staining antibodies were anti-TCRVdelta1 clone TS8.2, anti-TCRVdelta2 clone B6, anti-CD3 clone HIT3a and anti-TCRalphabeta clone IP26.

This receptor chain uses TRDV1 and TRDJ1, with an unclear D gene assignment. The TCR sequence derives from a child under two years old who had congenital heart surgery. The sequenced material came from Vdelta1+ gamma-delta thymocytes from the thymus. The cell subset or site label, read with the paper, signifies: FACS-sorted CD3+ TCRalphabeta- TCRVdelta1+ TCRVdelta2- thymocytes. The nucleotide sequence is TGTGCTCTTGGGGAATCCTCTACCTCAACGGGGTATAAAGGGTACACCGATAAACTCATCTTT. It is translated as CALGESSTSTGYKGYTDKLIF.